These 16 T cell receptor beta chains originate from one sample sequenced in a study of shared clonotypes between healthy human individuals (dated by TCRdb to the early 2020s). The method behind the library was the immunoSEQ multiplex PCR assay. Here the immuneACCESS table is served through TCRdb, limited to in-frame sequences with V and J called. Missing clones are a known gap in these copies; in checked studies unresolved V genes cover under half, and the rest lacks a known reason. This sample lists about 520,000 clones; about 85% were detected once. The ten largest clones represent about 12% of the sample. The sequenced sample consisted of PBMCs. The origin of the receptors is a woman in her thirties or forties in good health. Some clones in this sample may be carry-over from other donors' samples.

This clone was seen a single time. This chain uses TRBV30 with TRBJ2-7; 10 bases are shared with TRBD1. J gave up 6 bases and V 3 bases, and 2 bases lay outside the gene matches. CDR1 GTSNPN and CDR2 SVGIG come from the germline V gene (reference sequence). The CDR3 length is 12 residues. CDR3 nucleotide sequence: TGTGCCTGGAGCCGGGACAGGGGCGAGCAGTACTTC. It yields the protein CAWSRDRGEQYF.

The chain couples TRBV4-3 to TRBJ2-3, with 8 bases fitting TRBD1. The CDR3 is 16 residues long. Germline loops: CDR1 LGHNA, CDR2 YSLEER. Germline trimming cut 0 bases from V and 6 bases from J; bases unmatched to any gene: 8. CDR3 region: CASSQDRTGGRDTQYF. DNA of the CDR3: TGCGCCAGCAGCCAAGATAGAACAGGGGGTAGGGATACGCAGTATTTT.

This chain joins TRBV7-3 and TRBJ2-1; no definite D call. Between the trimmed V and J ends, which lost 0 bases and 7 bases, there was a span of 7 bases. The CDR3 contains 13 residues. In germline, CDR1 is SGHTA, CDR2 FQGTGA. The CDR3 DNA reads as TGTGCCAGCAGCTTAACGTCGGAGAATGAGCAGTTCTTC. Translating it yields CASSLTSENEQFF.

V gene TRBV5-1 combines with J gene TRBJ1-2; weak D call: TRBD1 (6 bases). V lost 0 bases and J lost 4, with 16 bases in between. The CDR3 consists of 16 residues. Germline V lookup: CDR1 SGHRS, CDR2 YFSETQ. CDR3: CASSLGPVGAGYGYTF. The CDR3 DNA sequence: TGCGCCAGCAGCTTGGGTCCTGTGGGGGCCGGCTATGGCTACACCTTC.

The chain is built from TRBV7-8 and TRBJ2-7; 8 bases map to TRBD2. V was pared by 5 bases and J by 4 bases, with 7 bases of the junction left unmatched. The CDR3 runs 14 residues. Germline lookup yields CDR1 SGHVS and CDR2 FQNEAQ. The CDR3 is CASSVRGTSYEQYF. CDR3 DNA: TGTGCCAGCAGCGTTAGAGGGACTAGTTACGAGCAGTACTTC.

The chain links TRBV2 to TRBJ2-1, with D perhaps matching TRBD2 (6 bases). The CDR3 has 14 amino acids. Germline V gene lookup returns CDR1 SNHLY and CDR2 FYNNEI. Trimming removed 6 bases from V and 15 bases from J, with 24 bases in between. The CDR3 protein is CASSNPSDAGSLFF. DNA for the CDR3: TGTGCCAGCAGCAACCCCTCGGATGCGGGAAGCCTGTTCTTC.

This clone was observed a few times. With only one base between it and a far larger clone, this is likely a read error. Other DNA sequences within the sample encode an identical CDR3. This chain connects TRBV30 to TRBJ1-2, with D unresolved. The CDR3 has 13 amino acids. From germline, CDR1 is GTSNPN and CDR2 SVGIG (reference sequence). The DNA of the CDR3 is TGTGCCTGGAGTGTATTAACAAACTATGGCTACGCCTTC. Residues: CAWSVLTNYGYAF.

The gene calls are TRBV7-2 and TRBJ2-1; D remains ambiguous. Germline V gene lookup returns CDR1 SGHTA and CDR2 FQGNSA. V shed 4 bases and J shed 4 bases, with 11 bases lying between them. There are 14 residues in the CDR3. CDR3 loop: CASSSLWSYNEQFF. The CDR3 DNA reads TGTGCCAGCAGCTCCCTGTGGAGTTACAATGAGCAGTTCTTC.

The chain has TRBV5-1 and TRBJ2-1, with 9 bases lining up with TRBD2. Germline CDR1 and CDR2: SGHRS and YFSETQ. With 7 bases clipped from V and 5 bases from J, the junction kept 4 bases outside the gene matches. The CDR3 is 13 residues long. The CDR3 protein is CASSSGGNNEQFF. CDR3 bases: TGCGCCAGCTCCAGCGGGGGGAACAATGAGCAGTTCTTC.

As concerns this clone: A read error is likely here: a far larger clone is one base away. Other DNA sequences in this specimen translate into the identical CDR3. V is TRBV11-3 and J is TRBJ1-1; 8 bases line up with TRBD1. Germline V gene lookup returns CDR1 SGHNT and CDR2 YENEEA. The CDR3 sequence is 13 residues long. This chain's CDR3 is CASSLGQGTEAFF. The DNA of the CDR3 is TGTGCTAGCAGCTTAGGACAGGGCACTGAAGCTTTCTTT.

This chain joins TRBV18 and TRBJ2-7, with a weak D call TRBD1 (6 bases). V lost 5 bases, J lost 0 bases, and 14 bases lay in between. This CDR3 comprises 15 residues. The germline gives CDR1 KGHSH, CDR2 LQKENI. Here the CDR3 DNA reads TGTGCCAGCTCAGTACAGGGTCCCCCCTCCTACGAGCAGTACTTC. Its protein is CASSVQGPPSYEQYF. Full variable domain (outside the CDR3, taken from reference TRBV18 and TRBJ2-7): NAGVMQNPRHLVRRRGQEARLRCSPMKGHSHVYWYRQLPEEGLKFMVYLQKENIIDESGMPKERFSAEFPKEGPSILRIQQVVRGDSAAYFCASSVQGPPSYEQYFGPGTRLTVT.

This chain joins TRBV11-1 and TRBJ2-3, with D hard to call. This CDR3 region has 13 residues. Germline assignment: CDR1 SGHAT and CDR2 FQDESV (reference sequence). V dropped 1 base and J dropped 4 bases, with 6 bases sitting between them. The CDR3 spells CASSLEGADTQYF. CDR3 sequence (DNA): TGTGCCAGCAGCTTAGAAGGAGCAGATACGCAGTATTTT.

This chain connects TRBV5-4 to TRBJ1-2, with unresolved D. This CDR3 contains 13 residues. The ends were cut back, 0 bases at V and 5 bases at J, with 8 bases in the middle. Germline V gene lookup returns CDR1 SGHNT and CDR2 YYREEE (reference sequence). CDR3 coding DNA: TGTGCCAGCAGCTTGGTAGGGTCGTATGGCTACACCTTC. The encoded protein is CASSLVGSYGYTF.

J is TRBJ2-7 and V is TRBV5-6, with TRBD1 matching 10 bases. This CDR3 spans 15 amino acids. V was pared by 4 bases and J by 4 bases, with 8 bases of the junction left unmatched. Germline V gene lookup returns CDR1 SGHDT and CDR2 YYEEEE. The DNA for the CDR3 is TGTGCCAGCAGCCCGGGACAGGGGTTTTCGTACGAGCAGTACTTC. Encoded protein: CASSPGQGFSYEQYF.

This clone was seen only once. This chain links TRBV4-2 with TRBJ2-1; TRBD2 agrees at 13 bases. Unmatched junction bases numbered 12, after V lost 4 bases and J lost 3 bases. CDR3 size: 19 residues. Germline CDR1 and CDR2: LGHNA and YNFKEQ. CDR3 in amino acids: CASSLRTSGSVLSYNEQFF. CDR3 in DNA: TGTGCCAGCAGCCTCCGGACTAGCGGGAGTGTTTTAAGCTACAATGAGCAGTTCTTC.

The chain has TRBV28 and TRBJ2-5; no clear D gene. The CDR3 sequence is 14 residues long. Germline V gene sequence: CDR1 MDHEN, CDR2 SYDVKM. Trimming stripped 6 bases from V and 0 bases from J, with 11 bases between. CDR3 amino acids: CASSYSPDQETQYF. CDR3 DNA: TGTGCCAGCAGCTACAGTCCCGACCAAGAGACCCAGTACTTC.